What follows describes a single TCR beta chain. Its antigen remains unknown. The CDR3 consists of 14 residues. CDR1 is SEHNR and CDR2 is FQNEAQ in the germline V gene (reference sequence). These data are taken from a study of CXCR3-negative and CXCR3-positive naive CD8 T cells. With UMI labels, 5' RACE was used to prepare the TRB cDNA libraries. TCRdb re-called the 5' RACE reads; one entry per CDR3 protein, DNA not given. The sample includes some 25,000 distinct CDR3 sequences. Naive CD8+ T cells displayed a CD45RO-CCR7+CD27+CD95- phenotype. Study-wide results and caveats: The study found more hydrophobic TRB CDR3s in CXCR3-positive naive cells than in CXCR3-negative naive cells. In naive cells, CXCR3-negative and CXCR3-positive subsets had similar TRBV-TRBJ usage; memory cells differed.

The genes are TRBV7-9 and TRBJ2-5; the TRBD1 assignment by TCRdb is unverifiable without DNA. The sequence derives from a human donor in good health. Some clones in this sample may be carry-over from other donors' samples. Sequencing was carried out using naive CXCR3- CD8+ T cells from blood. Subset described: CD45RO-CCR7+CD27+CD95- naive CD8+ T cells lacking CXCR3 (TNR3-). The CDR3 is CASSLDSRVETQYF.